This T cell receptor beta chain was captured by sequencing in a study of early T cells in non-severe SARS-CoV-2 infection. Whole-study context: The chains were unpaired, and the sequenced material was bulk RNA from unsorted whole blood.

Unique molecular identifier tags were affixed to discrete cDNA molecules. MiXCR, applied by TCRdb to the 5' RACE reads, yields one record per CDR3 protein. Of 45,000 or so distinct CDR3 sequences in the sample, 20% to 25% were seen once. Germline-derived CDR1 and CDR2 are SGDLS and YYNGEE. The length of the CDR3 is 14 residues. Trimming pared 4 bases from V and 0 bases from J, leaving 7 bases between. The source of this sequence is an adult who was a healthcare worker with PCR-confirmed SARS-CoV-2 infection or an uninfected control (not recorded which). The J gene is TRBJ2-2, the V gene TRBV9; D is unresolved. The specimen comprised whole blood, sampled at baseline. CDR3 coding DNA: TGTGCCAGCAGCCAGCTTACGAACACCGGGGAGCTGTTTTTT. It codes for CASSQLTNTGELFF.